Below are 6 T cell receptor beta chains sequenced from a single sample in a study of cytomegalovirus exposure and HLA in healthy donors (dated by TCRdb to about 2017). Library preparation employed the immunoSEQ multiplex PCR assay. The multiplex PCR relied on a mix of 60 forward primers for TCR Vbeta segments and 13 reverse primers for TCR Jbeta segments. TCRdb stores this immuneACCESS table with in-frame sequences only. Part of the clones is absent; in the studies checked, under half of the shortfall reflects unresolved V genes, and no reason is known for the rest. Present in this sample are around 210,000 clones, 78% of which were seen just once. The ten largest clonotypes hold roughly 0.45% of the sample. Sequences were obtained from PBMCs. Receptors were obtained from a boy between 10 and 17 years old in good health and CMV-seronegative.

This sequence joins TRBV2 and TRBJ1-4; 7 bases line up with TRBD1. V shed 10 bases, J shed 2 bases, and the junction held 10 bases outside the gene matches. Germline-derived CDR1 and CDR2 are SNHLY and FYNNEI. The CDR3 runs to 15 residues. CDR3 coding DNA: TGTGCCACCTCTAAGAGGGGGCAGACTAATGAAAAACTGTTTTTT. This encodes CATSKRGQTNEKLFF.

V is TRBV5-1 and J is TRBJ1-1; a possible D gene is TRBD1 (5 bases). Germline-derived CDR1 and CDR2 are SGHRS and YFSETQ. The CDR3 is 14 residues long. Trimming left V 4 bases short and J 4 bases short, with 14 bases between. The CDR3 protein is CASSPLRVFTEAFF. The CDR3 DNA is TGCGCCAGCAGCCCCCTCAGGGTTTTCACTGAAGCTTTCTTT.

The V gene is TRBV7-6, the J gene TRBJ1-2; TRBD1 might be the D (5 bases). This CDR3 comprises 13 residues. Per the germline V gene, CDR1 is SGHVS and CDR2 is FNYEAQ. V shed 5 bases and J shed 7 bases, with 14 bases lying between them. CDR3 residues: CASSAVGPSGYTF. CDR3 nucleotide sequence: TGTGCCAGCAGCGCAGTGGGGCCAAGTGGCTACACCTTC.

This CDR3 reads CASSPPGTSGIRGDTQYF. The CDR3 coding sequence is TGTGCCAGCAGCCCGCCCGGGACTAGCGGGATTCGAGGAGATACGCAGTATTTT. The V gene is TRBV11-3, the J gene TRBJ2-3; TRBD2 matches 13 bases. Germline V lookup: CDR1 SGHNT, CDR2 YENEEA. The ends lost 5 bases at V and 5 bases at J; junction bases unmatched: 13. The CDR3 covers 18 residues.

This clone was seen only a few times. The chain recombines TRBV19 with TRBJ1-1; 7 nucleotides align to TRBD1. Germline V gene lookup returns CDR1 LNHDA and CDR2 SQIVND (reference sequence). The CDR3 sequence is 13 residues long. V gave up 2 bases and J gave up 11 bases; unmatched junction bases: 8. The CDR3 DNA sequence: TGTGCCAGTAGTATACAGGACAGGTGCTGGGCTTTCTTT. This codes for CASSIQDRCWAFF.

The V and J genes are TRBV13 and TRBJ2-7; 7 bases line up with TRBD1. The CDR3 length is 16 residues. The germline V gene has CDR1 PRHDT and CDR2 FYEKMQ (reference sequence). The junction had 10 bases not matched to a gene; V was cut back by 1 base and J by 4 bases. CDR3 DNA: TGTGCCAGCAGCTTAGTCTCTTTGGGCAGGGGGTACGAGCAGTACTTC. Translation: CASSLVSLGRGYEQYF.